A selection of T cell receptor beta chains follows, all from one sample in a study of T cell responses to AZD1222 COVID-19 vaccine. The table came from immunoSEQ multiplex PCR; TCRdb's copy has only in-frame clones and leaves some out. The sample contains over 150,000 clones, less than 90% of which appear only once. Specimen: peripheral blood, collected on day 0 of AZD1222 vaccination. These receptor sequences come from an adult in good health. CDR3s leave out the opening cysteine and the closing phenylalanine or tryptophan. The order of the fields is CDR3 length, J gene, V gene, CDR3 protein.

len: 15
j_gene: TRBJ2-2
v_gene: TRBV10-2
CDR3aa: ASTGGSGVFNTGELF

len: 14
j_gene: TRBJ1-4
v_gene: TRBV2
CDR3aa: ASSENWAATNEKLF

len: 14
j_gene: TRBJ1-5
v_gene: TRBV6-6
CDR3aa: ASSYPAGTGNQPQH

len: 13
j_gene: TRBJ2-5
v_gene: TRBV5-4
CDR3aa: ASSSQLAGAETQY

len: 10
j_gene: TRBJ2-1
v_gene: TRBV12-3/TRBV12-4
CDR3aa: ASSYTGGQQF

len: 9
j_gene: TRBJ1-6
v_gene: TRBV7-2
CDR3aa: ASSYNSPLH

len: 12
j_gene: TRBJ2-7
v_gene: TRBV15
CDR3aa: ATSREGQAYEQY

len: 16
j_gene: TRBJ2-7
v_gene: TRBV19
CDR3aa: ASSMRTSGASGGNEQY

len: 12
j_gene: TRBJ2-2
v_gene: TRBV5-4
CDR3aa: ASSWTTGTGELF

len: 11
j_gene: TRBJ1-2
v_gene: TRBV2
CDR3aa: ASEQDGSYGYT

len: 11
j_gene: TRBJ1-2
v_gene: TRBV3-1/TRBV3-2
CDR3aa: ASSQVQASGYT

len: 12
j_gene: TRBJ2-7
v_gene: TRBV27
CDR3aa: ASSGATGSYEQY

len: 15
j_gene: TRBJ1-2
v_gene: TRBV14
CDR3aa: ASSQRTGPRGTYGYT

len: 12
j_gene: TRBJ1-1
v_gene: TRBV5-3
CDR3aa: ARSLGRLNTEAF

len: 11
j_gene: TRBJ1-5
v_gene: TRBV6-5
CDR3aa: ASRGGGNQPQH

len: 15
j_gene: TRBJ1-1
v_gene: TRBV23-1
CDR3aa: ASSQCTGRGGNTEAF

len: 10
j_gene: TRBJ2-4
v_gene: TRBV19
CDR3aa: ARLRIKNIQY

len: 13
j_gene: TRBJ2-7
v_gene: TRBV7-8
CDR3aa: ASSLAASGGFEQY

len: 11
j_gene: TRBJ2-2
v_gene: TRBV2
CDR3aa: ASRVGAAGELF

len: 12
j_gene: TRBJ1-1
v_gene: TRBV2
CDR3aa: ASSVKGLNTEAF

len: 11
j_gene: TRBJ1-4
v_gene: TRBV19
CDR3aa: ASTDRVGEKLF

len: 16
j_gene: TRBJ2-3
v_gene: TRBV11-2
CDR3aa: ASSSRVTSGVSTDTQY

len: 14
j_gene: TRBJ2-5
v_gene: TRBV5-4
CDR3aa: ASSPWTSGGRETQY

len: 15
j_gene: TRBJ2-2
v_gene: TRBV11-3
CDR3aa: ASSLSIGSGNTGELF

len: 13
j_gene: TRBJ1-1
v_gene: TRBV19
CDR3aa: ASSPQGTSNTEAF

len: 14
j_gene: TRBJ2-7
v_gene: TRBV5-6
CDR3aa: ASSSSAGLSLYEQY

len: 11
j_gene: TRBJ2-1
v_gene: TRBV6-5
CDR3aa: ASSSFSYNEQF

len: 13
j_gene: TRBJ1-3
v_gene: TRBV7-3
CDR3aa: ASSLGLSSGNTIY

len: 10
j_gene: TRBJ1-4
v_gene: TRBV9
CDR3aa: ASSVGEGKLF

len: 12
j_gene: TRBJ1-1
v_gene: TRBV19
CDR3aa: ASTKERANTEAF

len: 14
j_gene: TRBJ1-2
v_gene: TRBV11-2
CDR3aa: ASSPRGQITNYGYT

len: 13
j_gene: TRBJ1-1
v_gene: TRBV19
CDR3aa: ASNTFWGPTTEAF

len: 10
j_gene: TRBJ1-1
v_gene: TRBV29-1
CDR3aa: SVGTVNTEAF

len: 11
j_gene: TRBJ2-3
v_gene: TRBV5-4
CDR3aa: ASTPGGADTQY

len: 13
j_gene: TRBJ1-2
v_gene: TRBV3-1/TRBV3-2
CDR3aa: ASSLSGGKGLGYT

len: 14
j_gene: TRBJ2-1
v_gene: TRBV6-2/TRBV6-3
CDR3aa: ASSARGESSYNEQF

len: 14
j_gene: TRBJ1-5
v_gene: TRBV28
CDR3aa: ASSSRLTYSNQPQH

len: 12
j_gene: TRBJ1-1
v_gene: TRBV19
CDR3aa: ASRTWGMNTEAF

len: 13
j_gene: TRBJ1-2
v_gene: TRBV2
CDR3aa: ASSALDRIRYGYT

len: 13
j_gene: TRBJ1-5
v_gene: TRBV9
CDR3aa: ASSVGNSAGQPQH

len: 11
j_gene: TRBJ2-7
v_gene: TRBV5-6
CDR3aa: ASSLVGVYEQY

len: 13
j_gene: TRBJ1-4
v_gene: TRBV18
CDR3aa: ASSPTTTTNEKLF

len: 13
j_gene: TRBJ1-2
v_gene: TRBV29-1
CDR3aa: SVAGRTTKHYGYT

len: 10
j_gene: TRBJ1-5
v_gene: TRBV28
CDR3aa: ASSGGGQPQH

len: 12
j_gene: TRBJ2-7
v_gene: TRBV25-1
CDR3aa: ASSEWGRVGEQY

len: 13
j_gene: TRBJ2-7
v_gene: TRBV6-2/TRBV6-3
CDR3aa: ASSYLKTGRYEQY

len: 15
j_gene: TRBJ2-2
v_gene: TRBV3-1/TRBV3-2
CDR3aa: ASSHSGTKTNTGELF

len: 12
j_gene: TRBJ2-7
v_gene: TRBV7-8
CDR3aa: ASSLGTGWVEQY

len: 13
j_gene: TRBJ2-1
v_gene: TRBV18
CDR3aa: ASSPPVLGGVEQF

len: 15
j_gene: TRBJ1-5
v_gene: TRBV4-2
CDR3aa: ASSQDIEGGSNQPQH

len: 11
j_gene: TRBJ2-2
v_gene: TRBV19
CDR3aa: ASKHRATGELF

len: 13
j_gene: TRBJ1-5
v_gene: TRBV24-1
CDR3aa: ATSDSQGSNQPQH

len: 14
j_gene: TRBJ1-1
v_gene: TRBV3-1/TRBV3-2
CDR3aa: ASSQVGSGFYTEAF

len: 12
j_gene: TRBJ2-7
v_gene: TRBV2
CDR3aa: ASARDSRTYEQY

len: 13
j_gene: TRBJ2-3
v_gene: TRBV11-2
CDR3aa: ASSLGTSGWDTQY

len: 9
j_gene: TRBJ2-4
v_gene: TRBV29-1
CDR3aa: SVEGLGIQD

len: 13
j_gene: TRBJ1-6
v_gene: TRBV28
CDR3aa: ASTPGQGQYSPLH

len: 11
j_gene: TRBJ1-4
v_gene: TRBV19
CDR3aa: ASNDRVEEKLF

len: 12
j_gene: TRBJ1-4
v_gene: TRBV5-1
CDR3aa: ASSLTGSNEKLF

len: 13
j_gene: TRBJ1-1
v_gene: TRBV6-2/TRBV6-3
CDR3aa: ASSYRDRGRTEAF